This T cell receptor (beta chain) was found in a study of T cells in Graves' hyperthyroidism and ophthalmopathy. Study-wide results and caveats: Most expanded thyroid clonotypes above 0.001 also appeared in blood.

Researchers amplified the TCR beta CDR3 regions from RNA transcripts. Researchers ran a first-round RT-PCR on the TCR CDR3 using the HTBI primer set. TCRdb recomputed calls from the multiplex PCR reads with MiXCR, one row per CDR3 protein. The sample shows roughly 98,000 distinct CDR3 sequences, around 42% of them seen only once. This CDR3 comprises 14 residues. V gave up 4 bases and J gave up 12 bases, with 18 bases separating them. A patient was excluded if there was uncontrolled infection, other autoimmune disease, pregnancy or lactation. As regards this clonotype: Its target is not known. A read error is possible here, since a much larger clone lies one base away.

Material for sequencing was peripheral blood or thyroid tissue (not recorded which). The gene calls are TRBV23-1 and TRBJ1-4; D perhaps matches TRBD1 (5 bases). TRBV23-1 is filed as an ORF, its function uncertain. This receptor was obtained from a woman in her thirties with Graves' hyperthyroidism. DNA of the CDR3: TGCGCCAGCAGTCTCGGAGGACCGGGGGAAGAACTGTTTTTT. It codes for CASSLGGPGEELFF.